These 21 T cell receptor beta chains were sequenced from one sample in a study of monozygotic twins with inflammatory bowel disease. TCRdb reprocessed the 5' RACE reads; each CDR3 protein has one entry and no DNA is given. The sample totals about 210,000 distinct CDR3 sequences. Sequencing was performed on blood. The receptors shown here come from a human donor with ulcerative colitis or Crohn's disease, or a healthy co-twin of an affected twin (not recorded which).

V gene TRBV7-2 combines with J gene TRBJ1-2; as DNA is missing, the TRBD1 call by TCRdb cannot be tested. The CDR3 contains 14 residues. Germline V gives CDR1 SGHTA, CDR2 FQGNSA. The CDR3 is CASRQGGSNYGYTF.

The chain uses TRBV6-9 and TRBJ1-5. Germline lookup yields CDR1 MNHGY and CDR2 SVAAGI. The length of the CDR3 is 15 residues. CDR3 in amino acids: CASSYSKLPNQPQHF.

J is TRBJ2-3 and V is TRBV3-1; TCRdb calls TRBD1, which cannot be checked without DNA. The CDR3 has 15 residues. CDR1 is LGHDT and CDR2 is YNNKEL in the germline V gene (reference sequence). CDR3 sequence reads: CASSLMGQFTDTQYF.

The chain has TRBV15 and TRBJ2-3. The germline V gene has CDR1 LNHNV and CDR2 YYDKDF (reference sequence). The CDR3 runs to 14 residues. The CDR3 here is CATTNRGGTDTQYF.

The chain couples TRBV7-9 to TRBJ1-5. The CDR3 contains 16 residues. The V gene's germline CDR1 is SEHNR and CDR2 FQNEAQ (reference sequence). The CDR3 sequence: CASSLGRGPIDQPQHF.

The chain joins TRBV7-3 to TRBJ2-1; TCRdb's assignment of TRBD2 cannot be checked, as there is no DNA. Germline lookup yields CDR1 SGHTA and CDR2 FQGTGA. The CDR3 has 16 amino acids. The CDR3 here is CASSLLDGRSGDEQFF.

This chain joins TRBV19 and TRBJ2-7; checking the TCRdb D call of TRBD1 is not possible without DNA. The CDR3 contains 13 residues. Germline CDR1 and CDR2: LNHDA and SQIVND (reference sequence). The CDR3 region is CASSPGQGIEQYF. The whole variable domain, remainder taken from reference TRBV19 and TRBJ2-7, is DGGITQSPKYLFRKEGQNVTLSCEQNLNHDAMYWYRQDPGQGLRLIYYSQIVNDFQKGDIAEGYSVSREKKESFPLTVTSAQKNPTAFYLCASSPGQGIEQYFGPGTRLTVT.

This chain uses TRBV7-2 with TRBJ1-2. The CDR3 length is 16 residues. Germline CDR1 reads SGHTA; CDR2 reads FQGNSA. CDR3 residues: CASSTRRTDSFYGYTF.

This chain connects TRBV2 to TRBJ1-5; TCRdb's D gene call, TRBD1, goes unchecked for lack of DNA. In germline, CDR1 is SNHLY, CDR2 FYNNEI. This CDR3 is 16 amino acids long. CDR3 protein: CASTGSRTGGSQPQHF. Variable domain in full (rest from reference TRBV2 and TRBJ1-5): EPEVTQTPSHQVTQMGQEVILRCVPISNHLYFYWYRQILGQKVEFLVSFYNNEISEKSEIFDDQFSVERPDGSNFTLKIRSTKLEDSAMYFCASTGSRTGGSQPQHFGDGTRLSIL.

V is TRBV18 and J is TRBJ2-7. CDR3 size: 14 residues. Per germline, CDR1 KGHSH and CDR2 LQKENI. The CDR3: CASSLVDGAYEQYF.

The genes are TRBV4-2 and TRBJ1-4. Germline-derived CDR1 and CDR2 are LGHNA and YNFKEQ. The CDR3 has 11 amino acids. The CDR3 spells CASRGNEKLFF.

The chain links TRBV12-3 or TRBV12-4 to TRBJ1-2; TCRdb selects TRBD1, and the lack of DNA leaves this call unchecked. The CDR3 runs 13 residues. CDR3 sequence reads: CASSPGQGYGYTF.

The chain recombines TRBV5-4 with TRBJ1-1; TCRdb lists TRBD1, though no DNA is available to test this call. The CDR3 spans 17 residues. Germline CDR1 reads SGHNT; CDR2 reads YYREEE (reference sequence). The CDR3 is CASSLGQGRPRVTEAFF.

The chain couples TRBV12-3 or TRBV12-4 to TRBJ1-6; TCRdb reports TRBD1, a call that lacks DNA to check it against. The CDR3 is 13 amino acids. CDR3 sequence reads: CASRDRDHSPLHF.

The genes are TRBV5-6 and TRBJ2-1; there is no DNA to check the TCRdb D call of TRBD1. This CDR3 has 15 amino acids. Germline V CDR1 and CDR2: SGHDT, YYEEEE. The CDR3 here is CASRAGTGTYNEQFF.

CDR3 sequence reads: CSACPSDEQFF. The chain carries TRBV20-1 and TRBJ2-1; TCRdb picks TRBD1, but there is no DNA to check that call. The germline V gene encodes CDR1 DFQATT and CDR2 SNEGSKA (reference sequence). The CDR3 covers 11 residues.

The V and J genes are TRBV20-1 and TRBJ1-3; the TRBD1 assignment by TCRdb is unverifiable without DNA. CDR1 is DFQATT and CDR2 is SNEGSKA in the germline V gene (reference sequence). This CDR3 contains 14 residues. CDR3 amino acids: CSARDWQGGNTIYF.

V gene TRBV11-2 combines with J gene TRBJ2-5. The CDR3 has 14 residues. From germline, CDR1 is SGHAT and CDR2 FQNNGV. The CDR3 sequence: CASSLGIVGETQYF. Drawing the rest from reference TRBV11-2 and TRBJ2-5, the complete variable domain is EAGVAQSPRYKIIEKRQSVAFWCNPISGHATLYWYQQILGQGPKLLIQFQNNGVVDDSQLPKDRFSAERLKGVDSTLKIQPAKLEDSAVYLCASSLGIVGETQYFGPGTRLLVL.

The chain uses TRBV9 and TRBJ2-7; the D call from TCRdb, TRBD1, cannot be confirmed without DNA. The CDR3 consists of 19 residues. The germline V gene has CDR1 SGDLS and CDR2 YYNGEE. CDR3 residues: CASSVGIEGAARSSYEQYF.

This rearrangement joins TRBV7-8 to TRBJ1-3; TCRdb's D call of TRBD1 is untestable without DNA. The CDR3 covers 16 residues. Germline assignment: CDR1 SGHVS and CDR2 FQNEAQ. The CDR3 sequence is CASSSRQGLTGNTIYF.

The CDR3 protein is CASSLTGQRTEAFF. This chain joins TRBV11-3 and TRBJ1-1; TCRdb returns TRBD1, unconfirmable since there is no DNA. Looked up from germline, CDR1 is SGHNT and CDR2 is YENEEA. The CDR3 is 14 amino acids.